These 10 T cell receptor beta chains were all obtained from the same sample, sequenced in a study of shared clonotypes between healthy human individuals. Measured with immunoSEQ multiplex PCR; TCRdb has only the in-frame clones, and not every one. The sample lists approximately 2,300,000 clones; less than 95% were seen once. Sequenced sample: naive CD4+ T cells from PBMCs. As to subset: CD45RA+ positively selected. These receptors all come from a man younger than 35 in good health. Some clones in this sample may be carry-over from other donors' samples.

The CDR3 region has the DNA TGTGCCAGCACCCGGACTAGCGGGAGAGAGACCCAGTACTTC. Translating gives CASTRTSGRETQYF. This sequence joins TRBV9 and TRBJ2-5; 13 positions agree with TRBD2. This CDR3 has 14 residues. Germline CDR1 is SGDLS and CDR2 is YYNGEE. J was trimmed by 4 bases and V by 6 bases; bases with no gene match: 3.

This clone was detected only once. The CDR3 protein is CASSYLPGTDTQYF. DNA of the CDR3: TGTGCCAGCAGTTACCTGCCGGGGACAGATACGCAGTATTTT. This rearrangement joins TRBV6-5 to TRBJ2-3; a possible D gene is TRBD2 (5 bases). The CDR3 runs 14 residues. V gave up 2 bases and J gave up 3 bases, with 9 bases separating them. Germline V gene data show CDR1 as MNHEY and CDR2 as SVGAGI.

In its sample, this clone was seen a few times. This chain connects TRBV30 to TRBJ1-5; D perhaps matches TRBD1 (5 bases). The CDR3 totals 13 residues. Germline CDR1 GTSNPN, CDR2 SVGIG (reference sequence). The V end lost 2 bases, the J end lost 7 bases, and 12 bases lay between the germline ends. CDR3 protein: CAWSQGEGQPQHF. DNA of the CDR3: TGTGCCTGGAGTCAGGGAGAGGGACAGCCCCAGCATTTT.

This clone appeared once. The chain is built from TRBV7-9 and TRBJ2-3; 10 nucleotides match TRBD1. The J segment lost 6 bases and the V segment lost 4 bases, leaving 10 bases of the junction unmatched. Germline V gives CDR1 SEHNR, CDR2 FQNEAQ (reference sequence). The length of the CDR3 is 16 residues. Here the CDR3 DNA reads TGTGCCAGCAGCTGGGACCCGGGACAGGGGAAGGATACGCAGTATTTT. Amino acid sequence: CASSWDPGQGKDTQYF.

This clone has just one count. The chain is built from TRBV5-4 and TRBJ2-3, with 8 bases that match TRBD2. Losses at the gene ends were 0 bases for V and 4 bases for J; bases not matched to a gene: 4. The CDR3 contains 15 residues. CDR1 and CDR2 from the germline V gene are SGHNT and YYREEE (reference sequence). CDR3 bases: TGTGCCAGCAGCTTGGGGGGCGGGAGGCCAGATACGCAGTATTTT. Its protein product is CASSLGGGRPDTQYF.

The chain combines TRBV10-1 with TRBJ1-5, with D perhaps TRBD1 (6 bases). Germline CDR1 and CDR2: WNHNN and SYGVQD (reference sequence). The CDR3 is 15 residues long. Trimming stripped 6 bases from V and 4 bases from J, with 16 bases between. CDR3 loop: CASSLTDRPNQPQHF. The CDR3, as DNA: TGCGCCAGCAGCCTGACCGACAGGCCGAATCAGCCCCAGCATTTT.

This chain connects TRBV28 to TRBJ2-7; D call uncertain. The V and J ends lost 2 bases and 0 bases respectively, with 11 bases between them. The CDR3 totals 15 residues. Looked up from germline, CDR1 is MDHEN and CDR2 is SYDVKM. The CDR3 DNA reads TGTGCCAGCAGTTTAGTGGGCAGAACCTCCTACGAGCAGTACTTC. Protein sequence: CASSLVGRTSYEQYF. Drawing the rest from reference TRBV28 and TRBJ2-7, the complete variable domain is DVKVTQSSRYLVKRTGEKVFLECVQDMDHENMFWYRQDPGLGLRLIYFSYDVKMKEKGDIPEGYSVSREKKERFSLILESASTNQTSMYLCASSLVGRTSYEQYFGPGTRLTVT.

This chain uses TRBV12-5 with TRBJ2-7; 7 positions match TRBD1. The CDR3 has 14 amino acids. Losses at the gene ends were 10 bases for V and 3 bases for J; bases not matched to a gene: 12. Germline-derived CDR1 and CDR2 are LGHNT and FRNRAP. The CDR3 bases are TGTGCTAACACTAACAGGGGCCCTTTCTACGAGCAGTACTTC. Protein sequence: CANTNRGPFYEQYF. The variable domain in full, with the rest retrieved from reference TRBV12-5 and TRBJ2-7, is DARVTQTPRHKVTEMGQEVTMRCQPILGHNTVFWYRQTMMQGLELLAYFRNRAPLDDSGMPKDRFSAEMPDATLATLKIQPSEPRDSAVYFCANTNRGPFYEQYFGPGTRLTVT.

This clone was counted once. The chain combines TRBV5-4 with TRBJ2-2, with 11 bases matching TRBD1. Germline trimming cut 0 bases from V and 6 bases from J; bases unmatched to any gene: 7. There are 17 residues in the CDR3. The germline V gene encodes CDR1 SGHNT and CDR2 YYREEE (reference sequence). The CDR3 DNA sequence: TGTGCCAGCAGCTTGGGCCTGGGACAGGGGGAGTCCGGGGAGCTGTTTTTT. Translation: CASSLGLGQGESGELFF.

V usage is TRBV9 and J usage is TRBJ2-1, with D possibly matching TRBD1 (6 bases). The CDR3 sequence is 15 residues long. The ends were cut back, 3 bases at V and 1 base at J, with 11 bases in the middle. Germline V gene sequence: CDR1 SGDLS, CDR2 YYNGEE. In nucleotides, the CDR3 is TGTGCCAGCAGCGCGGACAGTCCATCCTACAATGAGCAGTTCTTC. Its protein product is CASSADSPSYNEQFF.